In its sample, the clone carrying this T cell receptor (beta chain) was seen many times. Its antigen remains unidentified. MiXCR, applied by TCRdb to the reads, yields one record per CDR3 protein. The profile shows 250,000 or so distinct CDR3 sequences, 9.1% of them singletons. The record originates from a study of T cell repertoires in cytomegalovirus infection. Study-wide context: Public TCR beta signatures provided an indication of both CMV infection and a matching HLA type.

Study-wide points: Dominant in the ex vivo response were TCR beta clonotypes restricted by HLA-C and specific for CMV. Accumulated public TCR beta family frequency recognized individuals carrying CMV together with the relevant HLA.

The CDR3 extends over 14 amino acids. V shed 7 bases, J shed 1 base, and the junction held 5 bases outside the gene matches. CDR1 is SGHTA, CDR2 FQGNSA, per germline. Input material: PBMCs. The receptor's source is a human donor in good health (CMV status not recorded). Some clones in this sample may be carry-over from other donors' samples. The chain uses TRBV7-2 and TRBJ1-1; TRBD1 agrees at 8 bases. The CDR3 DNA sequence: TGTGCCAGCACCAAGGACAGGGCGAACACTGAAGCTTTCTTT. It codes for CASTKDRANTEAFF.